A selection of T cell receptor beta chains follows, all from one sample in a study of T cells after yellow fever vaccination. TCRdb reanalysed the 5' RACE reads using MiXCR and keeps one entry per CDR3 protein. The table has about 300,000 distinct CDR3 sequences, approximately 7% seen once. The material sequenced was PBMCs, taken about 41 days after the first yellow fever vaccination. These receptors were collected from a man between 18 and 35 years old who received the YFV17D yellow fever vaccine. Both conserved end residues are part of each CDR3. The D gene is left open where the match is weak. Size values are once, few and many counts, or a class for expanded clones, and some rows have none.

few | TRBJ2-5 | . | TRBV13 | CASSYGAWGKGEETQYF | TGTGCCAGCAGCTACGGAGCGTGGGGGAAGGGGGAAGAGACCCAGTACTTC
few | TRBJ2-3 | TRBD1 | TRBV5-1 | CASRPTGGTDTQYF | TGCGCCAGCAGACCGACAGGGGGTACAGATACGCAGTATTTT
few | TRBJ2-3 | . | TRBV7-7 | CASSLGTGLDTQYF | TGTGCTAGCAGCCTAGGTACAGGGCTTGATACGCAGTATTTT
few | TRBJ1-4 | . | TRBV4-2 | CASSHERGAEEKLFF | TGTGCCAGCAGCCATGAGAGGGGGGCAGAAGAAAAACTGTTTTTT
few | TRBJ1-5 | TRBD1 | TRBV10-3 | CAISERQGNQPQHF | TGTGCCATCAGTGAACGACAGGGGAATCAGCCCCAGCATTTT
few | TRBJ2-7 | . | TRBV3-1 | CASSAAGSYEQYF | TGTGCCAGCAGCGCCGCGGGCTCCTACGAGCAGTACTTC
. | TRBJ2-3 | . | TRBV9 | CASSDGSYSTDTQYF | TGTGCCAGCAGCGATGGGTCGTATAGCACAGATACGCAGTATTTT
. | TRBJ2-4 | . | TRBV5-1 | CASSLEEGGIQYF | TGCGCCAGCAGCTTGGAGGAGGGCGGCATTCAGTACTTC
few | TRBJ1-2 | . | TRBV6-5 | CASSYSGRVVGNYGYTF | TGTGCCAGCAGTTACTCGGGCAGGGTCGTCGGTAACTATGGCTACACCTTC
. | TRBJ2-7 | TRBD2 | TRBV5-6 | CASSSPSSGWVTYEQYF | TGTGCCAGCAGCTCACCTTCTAGCGGGTGGGTAACCTACGAGCAGTACTTC
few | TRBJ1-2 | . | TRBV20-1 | CSARDTGGRGYTF | TGCAGTGCTAGAGATACGGGGGGCCGTGGCTACACCTTC
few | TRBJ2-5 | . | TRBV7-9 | CASSLAQGLQETQYF | TGTGCCAGCAGCTTAGCGCAGGGGCTCCAAGAGACCCAGTACTTC
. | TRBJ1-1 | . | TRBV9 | CASSVSGGGTETFF | TGTGCCAGCAGCGTAAGTGGTGGGGGCACTGAAACTTTCTTT
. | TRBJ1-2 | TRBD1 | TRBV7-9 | CASSLGRTGEPFYGYTF | TGTGCCAGCAGCTTGGGCAGGACAGGTGAACCCTTCTATGGCTACACCTTC
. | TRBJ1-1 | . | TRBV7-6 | CASSLPSVPGSLQNTEAFF | TGTGCCAGCAGCTTGCCATCAGTGCCCGGCAGCTTACAGAACACTGAAGCTTTCTTT
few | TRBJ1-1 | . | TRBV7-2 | CASSLTHLTVNTEAFF | TGTGCCAGCAGCCTCACCCATTTGACAGTCAACACTGAAGCTTTCTTT
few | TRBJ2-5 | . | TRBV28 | CASSFTGTEGTQYF | TGTGCCAGCAGTTTCACCGGGACCGAGGGGACCCAGTACTTC
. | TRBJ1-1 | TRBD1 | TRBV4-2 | CASSQQGAGNTEAFF | TGTGCCAGCAGCCAGCAGGGGGCAGGGAACACTGAAGCTTTCTTT
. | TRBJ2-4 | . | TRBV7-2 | CASSPGVKENIQYF | TGTGCCAGCAGCCCAGGGGTTAAAGAAAACATTCAGTACTTC
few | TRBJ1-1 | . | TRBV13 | CASGDLAEEGSEAFF | TGTGCCAGCGGGGACTTAGCTGAGGAGGGATCTGAAGCTTTCTTT